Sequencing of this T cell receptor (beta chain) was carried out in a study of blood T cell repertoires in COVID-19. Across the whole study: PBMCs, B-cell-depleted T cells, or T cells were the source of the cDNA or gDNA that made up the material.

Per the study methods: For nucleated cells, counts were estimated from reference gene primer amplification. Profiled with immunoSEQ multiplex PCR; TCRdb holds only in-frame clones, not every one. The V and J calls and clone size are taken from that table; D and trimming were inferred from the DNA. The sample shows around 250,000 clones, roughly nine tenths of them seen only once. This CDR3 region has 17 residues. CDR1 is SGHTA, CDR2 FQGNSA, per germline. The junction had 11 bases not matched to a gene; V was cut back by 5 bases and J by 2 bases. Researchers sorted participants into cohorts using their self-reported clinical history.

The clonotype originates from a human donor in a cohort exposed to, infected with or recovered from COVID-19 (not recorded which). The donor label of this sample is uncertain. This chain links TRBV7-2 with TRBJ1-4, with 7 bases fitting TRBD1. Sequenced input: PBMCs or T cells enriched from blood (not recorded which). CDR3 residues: CASSPRTGVSTNEKLFF. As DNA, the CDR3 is TGTGCCAGCAGCCCCCGGACAGGTGTGTCGACTAATGAAAAACTGTTTTTT.